This T cell receptor beta chain was recovered during a study of T cell changes during pregnancy in multiple sclerosis. TCRdb's copy holds only in-frame clones and misses some; the assay was immunoSEQ multiplex PCR. The sample lists roughly 15,000 clones, roughly 80% occurring once. Looked up from germline, CDR1 is MNHEY and CDR2 is SVGAGI. This CDR3 is 15 amino acids long. The V and J ends lost 5 bases and 3 bases, in that order; junction bases with no gene match: 7. This clone has just one count. Sequencing used CD8+ T cells from peripheral blood mononuclear cells, obtained in the third trimester of pregnancy. This rearrangement joins TRBV6-5 to TRBJ2-7, with TRBD1 identical over 10 bases. The receptor's source is a female donor in good health, enrolled as a control in a pregnancy study. For the CDR3, the DNA is TGTGCCAGCAGTCCACCAGGGACAGGGGTCTACGAGCAGTACTTC. This codes for CASSPPGTGVYEQYF.